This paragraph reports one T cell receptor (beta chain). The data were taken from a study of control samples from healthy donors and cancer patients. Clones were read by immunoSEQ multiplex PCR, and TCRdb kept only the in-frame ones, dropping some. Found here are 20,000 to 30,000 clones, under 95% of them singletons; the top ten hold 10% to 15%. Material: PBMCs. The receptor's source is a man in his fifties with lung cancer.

DNA for the CDR3: TGTGCCAGCAAAGGCAGGGAATATGAAAAACTGTTTTTT. Encoded protein: CASKGREYEKLFF. The chain couples TRBV2 to TRBJ1-4; tentative D call: TRBD1 (5 bases). The CDR3 totals 13 residues. V dropped 7 bases and J dropped 6 bases, with 12 bases sitting between them. Germline loops: CDR1 SNHLY, CDR2 FYNNEI.